Reported below is one T cell receptor (beta chain). V was pared by 2 bases and J by 3 bases, with 10 bases between. This CDR3 spans 15 amino acids. Germline assignment: CDR1 SGHTA and CDR2 FQGNSA. Using immunoSEQ multiplex PCR, the repertoire was profiled, and TCRdb retains in-frame clones only, with some absent. Among 15,000 to 20,000 clones listed, about three quarters were seen once. The sample comes from a study of T cell repertoires in ileal Crohn's disease. The time point: neoterminal ileum biopsy at postoperative endoscopy, about 6 months after surgery. The chain carries TRBV7-2 and TRBJ1-4, with a weak D call TRBD1 (5 bases). Sequenced input: ileal tissue. The TCR was taken from an adult with Crohn's disease. The CDR3 spells CASSLQGYSNEKLFF. In DNA, the CDR3 is TGTGCCAGCAGCTTACAGGGATATTCTAATGAAAAACTGTTTTTT.